The clone carrying this T cell receptor beta chain was detected ten times or more. Its antigen is currently unknown. RNA transcripts served as the template for amplifying TCR beta CDR3 regions. First-round RT-PCR with HTBI primers amplified the TCR CDR3 region. Each CDR3 protein gets one entry after TCRdb re-called the multiplex PCR reads with MiXCR. Among roughly 600,000 distinct CDR3 sequences listed, about 14% were seen once. The sample is drawn from a study of T cells in Graves' hyperthyroidism and ophthalmopathy. Whole-study findings and limits: In validation, the model predicted ophthalmopathy. These predictions came a median 6.5 months before onset. Blood also carried most thyroid clonotypes expanded above 0.001. A 13 V-J signature model discriminated ophthalmopathy versus stable hyperthyroidism.

The CDR3 runs 14 residues. Germline lookup yields CDR1 MNHEY and CDR2 SMNVEV (reference sequence). V dropped 3 bases and J dropped 3 bases, with 12 bases sitting between them. Patients were excluded because of uncontrolled infection, other autoimmune disease, pregnancy or lactation. The clonotype comes from a woman aged 45-60 years with Graves' ophthalmopathy. The genes are TRBV27 and TRBJ2-7, with a possible D match to TRBD2 (6 bases). Sequenced: blood. In DNA, the CDR3 is TGTGCCAGCAGTTTCCGCGAGGAGGGCTACGAGCAGTACTTC. This sequence encodes CASSFREEGYEQYF.